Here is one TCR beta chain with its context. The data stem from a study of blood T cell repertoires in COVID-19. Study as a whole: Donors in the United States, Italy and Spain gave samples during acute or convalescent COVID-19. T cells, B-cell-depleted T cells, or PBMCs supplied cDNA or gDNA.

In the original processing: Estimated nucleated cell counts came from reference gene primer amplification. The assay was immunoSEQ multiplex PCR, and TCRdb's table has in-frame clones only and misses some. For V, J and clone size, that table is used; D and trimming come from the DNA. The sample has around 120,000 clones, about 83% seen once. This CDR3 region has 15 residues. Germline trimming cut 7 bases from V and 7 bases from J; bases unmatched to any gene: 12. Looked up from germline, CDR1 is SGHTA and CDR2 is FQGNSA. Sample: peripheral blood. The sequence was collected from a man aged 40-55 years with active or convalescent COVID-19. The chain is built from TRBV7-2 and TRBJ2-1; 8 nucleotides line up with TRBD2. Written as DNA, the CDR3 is TGTGCCAGCACCCCCGGTGGGACTAGATTGAATGAGCAGTTCTTC. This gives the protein CASTPGGTRLNEQFF.